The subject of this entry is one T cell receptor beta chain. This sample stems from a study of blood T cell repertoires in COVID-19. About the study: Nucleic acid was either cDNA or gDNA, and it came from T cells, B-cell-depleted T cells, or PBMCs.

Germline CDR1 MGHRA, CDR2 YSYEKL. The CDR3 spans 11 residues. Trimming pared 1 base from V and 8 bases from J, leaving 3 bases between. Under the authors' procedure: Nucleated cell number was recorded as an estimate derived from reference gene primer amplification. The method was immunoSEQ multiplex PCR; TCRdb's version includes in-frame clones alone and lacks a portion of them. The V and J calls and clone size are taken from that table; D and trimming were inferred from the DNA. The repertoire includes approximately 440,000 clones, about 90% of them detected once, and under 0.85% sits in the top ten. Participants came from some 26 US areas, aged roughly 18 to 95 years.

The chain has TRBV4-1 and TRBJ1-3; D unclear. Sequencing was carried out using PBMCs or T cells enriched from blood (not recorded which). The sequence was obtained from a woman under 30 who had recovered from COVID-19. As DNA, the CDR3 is TGCGCCAGCAGCCAAGTAGACACCATATATTTT. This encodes CASSQVDTIYF.